The clone carrying this T cell receptor beta chain was seen only once. TCRdb's copy holds only in-frame clones and misses some; the assay was immunoSEQ multiplex PCR. The sample carries approximately 7,900 clones, 75% to 90% recorded once. Germline loops: CDR1 SGHRS, CDR2 YFSETQ. Trimming removed 3 bases from V and 3 bases from J, with 15 bases in between. The CDR3 has 15 amino acids. These data are taken from a study of T cell clones after liver transplantation. This clonotype was sampled from a human donor who received a liver transplant. The chain recombines TRBV5-1 with TRBJ2-5; D perhaps matches TRBD1 (6 bases). Source: CD8+ T cells from blood, taken before liver transplant. CDR3 loop: CASSWNREGKETQYF. The CDR3 DNA sequence: TGCGCCAGCAGCTGGAACAGGGAAGGGAAAGAGACCCAGTACTTC.